This entry lists 3 T cell receptor beta chains sequenced from one sample in a study of blood T cell repertoires in COVID-19 (dated by TCRdb to 2018 to 2020). The library was built by means of the immunoSEQ multiplex PCR assay. TCRdb holds this immuneACCESS table with in-frame rearrangements only. Some clones are missing; in checked studies, unresolved V genes explain under half, and the rest has no known cause. Recorded for this sample are approximately 250,000 clones; less than 90% of them occurred a single time. The ten largest clonotypes hold 4% to 4.5% of the sample. Sequencing was carried out using peripheral blood. These receptors all stem from a man aged 60 to 69 with acute or convalescent COVID-19.

The chain recombines TRBV6-6 with TRBJ2-6, with a weak D call TRBD1 (6 bases). V was shortened by 6 bases and J by 6 bases, with 12 bases between the two germline ends. The CDR3 extends over 14 amino acids. CDR1 and CDR2 (germline): MNHNY, SVGAGI (reference sequence). CDR3 protein: CASRPRDTANVLTF. The CDR3 DNA reads as TGTGCCAGCAGACCTCGGGACACGGCCAACGTCCTGACTTTC.

This chain's CDR3 is CASSVLGQARYQPQHF. For the CDR3, the DNA is TGTGCCAGTAGTGTTTTAGGACAGGCTCGCTATCAGCCCCAGCATTTT. This chain links TRBV19 with TRBJ1-5; 7 bases fit TRBD1. Germline CDR1 LNHDA, CDR2 SQIVND (reference sequence). CDR3 length equals 16 residues. J was trimmed by 5 bases and V by 5 bases; bases with no gene match: 12.

This chain links TRBV4-3 with TRBJ1-2; D perhaps matches TRBD1 (6 bases). V dropped 4 bases and J dropped 5 bases, with 17 bases sitting between them. This CDR3 contains 15 residues. Per germline, CDR1 LGHNA and CDR2 YSLEER. The CDR3 loop is CASSRERTAAYGYTF. The CDR3 DNA is TGCGCCAGCAGCCGCGAGCGGACAGCCGCTTATGGCTACACCTTC.